A selection of T cell receptor beta chains follows, all from one sample in a study of T cell repertoires in cytomegalovirus infection. No antigens are known for them. One entry per CDR3 protein, called by TCRdb with MiXCR from the reads. The sample records hundreds of thousands of distinct CDR3 sequences, 25% to 35% being singletons. Specimen: cultured PBMCs, collected from culture after CMV antigen stimulation. These receptors originate from a human donor in good health (CMV status not recorded). Some clones in this sample may be carry-over from other donors' samples. The conserved cysteine and the conserved F or W are not part of the CDR3 here. Each record gives: J gene, CDR3 length, clone size, V gene, CDR3 protein. The size of a clone is reported for some rows only, either as once, few or many, or as a class for expanded clones.

j_call: TRBJ1-2; cdr3_length: 12; clone_size: -; v_call: TRBV6-5; cdr3_aa: ASSLREKGYGYT
j_call: TRBJ2-2; cdr3_length: 12; clone_size: few; v_call: TRBV20-1; cdr3_aa: SASRSREPGELF
j_call: TRBJ2-7; cdr3_length: 12; clone_size: -; v_call: TRBV10-3; cdr3_aa: AISEEESSYEQY
j_call: TRBJ2-1; cdr3_length: 14; clone_size: many; v_call: TRBV7-9; cdr3_aa: ASSGGIGGSYNEQF
j_call: TRBJ2-2; cdr3_length: 14; clone_size: -; v_call: TRBV11-2; cdr3_aa: ASSLAFRSNTGELF
j_call: TRBJ1-2; cdr3_length: 13; clone_size: -; v_call: TRBV11-2; cdr3_aa: ASSRGDRVNYGYT
j_call: TRBJ2-7; cdr3_length: 12; clone_size: -; v_call: TRBV4-1; cdr3_aa: ASSQYKTGFEQY
j_call: TRBJ2-5; cdr3_length: 14; clone_size: -; v_call: TRBV11-2; cdr3_aa: ASSPDGGTFKETQY
j_call: TRBJ1-1; cdr3_length: 14; clone_size: few; v_call: TRBV5-1; cdr3_aa: ASSSNRDRGRTEAF
j_call: TRBJ2-1; cdr3_length: 12; clone_size: -; v_call: TRBV5-1; cdr3_aa: ASSYRGAGNEQF
j_call: TRBJ1-5; cdr3_length: 14; clone_size: few; v_call: TRBV19; cdr3_aa: ASSTQGAPSNQPQH
j_call: TRBJ2-7; cdr3_length: 12; clone_size: -; v_call: TRBV10-3; cdr3_aa: AISEATGGNEQY
j_call: TRBJ2-3; cdr3_length: 12; clone_size: many; v_call: TRBV7-2; cdr3_aa: ASRQGQATDTQY
j_call: TRBJ2-7; cdr3_length: 9; clone_size: few; v_call: TRBV30; cdr3_aa: AWSSRYEQY
j_call: TRBJ1-1; cdr3_length: 12; clone_size: -; v_call: TRBV2; cdr3_aa: ASRKWGEYTEAF
j_call: TRBJ2-4; cdr3_length: 11; clone_size: few; v_call: TRBV11-2; cdr3_aa: ASSPRQLSIQY
j_call: TRBJ2-6; cdr3_length: 15; clone_size: few; v_call: TRBV7-8; cdr3_aa: ASSPTNGFSGANVLT
j_call: TRBJ1-6; cdr3_length: 14; clone_size: few; v_call: TRBV9; cdr3_aa: ASSTRQGGYNSPLH
j_call: TRBJ1-1; cdr3_length: 12; clone_size: -; v_call: TRBV5-5; cdr3_aa: ASSLEWEVTEAF
j_call: TRBJ1-2; cdr3_length: 14; clone_size: -; v_call: TRBV7-6; cdr3_aa: ASSEGVGTALYGYT
j_call: TRBJ2-1; cdr3_length: 11; clone_size: few; v_call: TRBV5-6; cdr3_aa: ASSLGVKNEQF
j_call: TRBJ2-7; cdr3_length: 13; clone_size: few; v_call: TRBV7-2; cdr3_aa: ASSPTSGGTYEQY
j_call: TRBJ1-5; cdr3_length: 12; clone_size: -; v_call: TRBV6-1; cdr3_aa: ASRLRTGDSPQH
j_call: TRBJ1-1; cdr3_length: 13; clone_size: few; v_call: TRBV3-1; cdr3_aa: ASSQDEYVNTEAF
j_call: TRBJ2-1; cdr3_length: 14; clone_size: -; v_call: TRBV6-5; cdr3_aa: ASRGPGATPYNEQF
j_call: TRBJ1-4; cdr3_length: 11; clone_size: few; v_call: TRBV7-9; cdr3_aa: ASGGVANEKLF
j_call: TRBJ1-2; cdr3_length: 13; clone_size: few; v_call: TRBV27; cdr3_aa: ASSPGQLVFYGYT
j_call: TRBJ2-1; cdr3_length: 13; clone_size: few; v_call: TRBV12-3/TRBV12-4; cdr3_aa: ASRRGGSSYNEQF
j_call: TRBJ1-5; cdr3_length: 16; clone_size: -; v_call: TRBV19; cdr3_aa: ASSIYPGQGWGNQPQH
j_call: TRBJ2-5; cdr3_length: 9; clone_size: many; v_call: TRBV12-3/TRBV12-4; cdr3_aa: ASSSRETQY